This is a list of T cell receptor beta chains from one sample in a study of Graves' ophthalmopathy and Graves' hyperthyroidism. TCRdb reprocessed the multiplex PCR reads with MiXCR, giving one entry per CDR3 protein. The repertoire has around 1,000,000 distinct CDR3 sequences, 36% of them found once; the top ten carry over 8.5%. Input material: peripheral blood or thyroid tissue (not recorded which). These receptors were collected from an adult man with Graves' hyperthyroidism. Each CDR3 is given with its conserved first and last residue. The D gene is left open where the match is weak. Size values are once, few and many counts, or a class for expanded clones, and some rows have none.

j_call v_call d_call clone_size cdr3_nt cdr3_aa
TRBJ2-7 TRBV12-3/TRBV12-4 TRBD1 many TGTGCCAGCAGCTTTGGGACAGCCTACGAGCAGTACTTC CASSFGTAYEQYF
TRBJ1-2 TRBV7-2 . many TGTGCCAGCAGCTCCCTTATGGCTTATGGCTACACCTTC CASSSLMAYGYTF
TRBJ1-2 TRBV5-1 . many TGCGCCAGCCGACACGGCGGGGGAGACTATGGCTACACCTTC CASRHGGGDYGYTF
TRBJ1-2 TRBV5-1 . many TGCGCCAGCAGCCTACAGGAGAATGGCTACACCTTC CASSLQENGYTF
TRBJ1-2 TRBV14 . . TGTGCCAGCAGCCAAGATATGGGCCGACGGAAAGGCTACACCTTC CASSQDMGRRKGYTF
TRBJ1-4 TRBV20-1 TRBD1 once TGCAGTGCTATATTGGGACAGGATAATGAAAAACTGTTTTTT CSAILGQDNEKLFF
TRBJ2-7 TRBV20-1 . many TGCAGTGCTAGGTGGGGCAGGGGTGAGCAGTACTTC CSARWGRGEQYF
TRBJ2-2 TRBV24-1 . . TGTGCCACCAGTGACCCCTCCCTAGCGCGGTCCGGGGAGCTGTTTTTT CATSDPSLARSGELFF
TRBJ1-1 TRBV6-5 . few TGTGCCAGCAGTTACTCGACTTTAGGGGGAACTGAAGCTTTCTTT CASSYSTLGGTEAFF
TRBJ1-4 TRBV25-1 TRBD1 . TGTGCCAGCAGACGACAGGGGTCTAATGAAAAACTGTTGTTT CASRRQGSNEKLLF
TRBJ1-1 TRBV20-1 . . TGCAGTGCTACCAAACGGTCGGGCGTCCCTGAAGCTTTCTTT CSATKRSGVPEAFF
TRBJ1-4 TRBV7-9 . . TGTGCCAGCAGCTTGGGGGGGCAGGATGAAAAACTGTTTTTT CASSLGGQDEKLFF
TRBJ2-2 TRBV5-1 . . TGCGCCAGCCGACCCGAGGCTAGAGACACCGGGGAGCTGTTTTTT CASRPEARDTGELFF
TRBJ1-2 TRBV15 . . TGTGCCACCAGCAGCTTAGGAACAGGGTCAGGCTACACCTTC CATSSLGTGSGYTF
TRBJ2-3 TRBV7-8 . . TGTGCCAGTTCCTCCTCGTGGCGCACAGATACGCAGTATTTT CASSSSWRTDTQYF
TRBJ1-2 TRBV5-1 TRBD1 many TGCGCCAGCAGCTCCGACAGGGGCCGAGAAGATGGCTACACCTTC CASSSDRGREDGYTF
TRBJ2-5 TRBV7-3 . . TGTACCAGCAGAGTGGACTCAATCACTCGCGAGACCCAGTACTTC CTSRVDSITRETQYF
TRBJ2-2 TRBV5-1 . many TGCGCCAGCAGCTTGTATTGGGAAGCGGAGCTGTTTTTT CASSLYWEAELFF
TRBJ1-1 TRBV5-1 . few TGCGCCAGCAGCTTGGGGAGGGGGGGGCAGTACACTGAAGCTTTCTTT CASSLGRGGQYTEAFF
TRBJ1-1 TRBV5-5 . few TGTGCCAGCATGATCATGCATGGGGGAGACACTGAAGCTTTCTTT CASMIMHGGDTEAFF
TRBJ1-2 TRBV29-1 TRBD1 . TGCAGCGTTGAACGGGGACAGAGCTATGGCTACACCTTC CSVERGQSYGYTF
TRBJ2-7 TRBV15 TRBD2 few TGTGCCACCAGCAGGCTAGCGGGAGCCTACGAGCAGTACTTC CATSRLAGAYEQYF
TRBJ2-5 TRBV7-9 TRBD1 many TGTGCCAGCAGCTTAGGGGACAGAGCTCAAGAGACCCAGTACTTC CASSLGDRAQETQYF
TRBJ2-5 TRBV7-2 . . TGTGCCAGCAGCTTAAGTGGCGGCCGTGTCTCTGGAAACACCCAGTACTTC CASSLSGGRVSGNTQYF
TRBJ1-1 TRBV12-3/TRBV12-4 TRBD1 few TGTGCCAGCAGAGGACAGGGAGCAGAAGCTTTCTTT CASRGQGAEAFF
TRBJ2-7 TRBV19 . . TGTGCCAGTAGTATACAGGGGTCACCCCGATCCTACGAGCAGTACTTC CASSIQGSPRSYEQYF
TRBJ1-6 TRBV7-8 TRBD1 few TGTGCCAGCAGGCCGGGACAGCGTTATAATTCACCCCTCCACTTT CASRPGQRYNSPLHF
TRBJ1-5 TRBV10-2 TRBD1 few TGCGCCAGCAGTGGGACAGGGTTCGGTCAGCCCCAGCATTTT CASSGTGFGQPQHF
TRBJ1-3 TRBV7-2 . few TGTGCCAGCAGCTTAGGACCTCGGGACCAACGGGGAGGAAACACCATATATTTT CASSLGPRDQRGGNTIYF
TRBJ1-2 TRBV6-5 TRBD1 . TGTGCCAGCAGAGGACAGGGGACGGGTGGCTACACCTTC CASRGQGTGGYTF
TRBJ1-2 TRBV7-9 . . TGTGCCTGGAGTAGAAGGGACCAACCTATGGGCTACACCTTC CAWSRRDQPMGYTF
TRBJ2-7 TRBV19 TRBD2 . TGTGCCAGTGCTAGCGGCCCGGGGACTAGCGAGACCTACGAGCAGTACTTC CASASGPGTSETYEQYF
TRBJ2-7 TRBV7-8 . many TGTGCCAGCAGCTTATATAGGCAGCCTTCCTACGAGCAGTACTTC CASSLYRQPSYEQYF
TRBJ1-2 TRBV20-1 TRBD1 many TGCAGTGCTACACACAGGGGATCTAACTATGGCTACACCTTC CSATHRGSNYGYTF
TRBJ2-2 TRBV25-1 TRBD1 once TGTGCCAGGTCTGGGACAGGGATGATTCTACGGGAGCTGTTTTTT CARSGTGMILRELFF
TRBJ1-6 TRBV5-6 TRBD1 . TGTGCCAGCAGCTTCCGGGACAGGGCCAATTCACCCCTCCACTTT CASSFRDRANSPLHF
TRBJ2-5 TRBV29-1 . . TGCAGCGTTGTAGCAGAACAAGAGACCCAGTACTTC CSVVAEQETQYF
TRBJ2-7 TRBV29-1 . many TGCAGCGTTGAAGACACGGCCGGGAACTCCTACGAGCAGTACTTC CSVEDTAGNSYEQYF
TRBJ2-5 TRBV6-1 . many TGTGCCAGCAGTGGACTCCCAAAAGAGACCCAGTACTTC CASSGLPKETQYF
TRBJ1-4 TRBV20-1 TRBD1 many TGCAGTGCTAGTCGCGACAGGGTGGAAAAACTGTTTTTT CSASRDRVEKLFF
TRBJ2-2 TRBV20-1 . . TGCAGTGCTTTCGACTATAAGAACACCGGGGAGCTGTTTTTT CSAFDYKNTGELFF
TRBJ2-2 TRBV7-8 TRBD2 many TGTGCCAGCAGAGCCCTAGCGGGAGCCCGTGGGGAGCTGTTTTTT CASRALAGARGELFF
TRBJ2-6 TRBV7-9 . many TGTGCCAGCAGCCCCGCAGTCTCTGGGGCCAACGTCCTGACTTTC CASSPAVSGANVLTF